This entry lists 4 T cell receptor beta chains sequenced from one sample in a study of control samples from healthy donors and cancer patients. Assay: immunoSEQ multiplex PCR; the TCRdb copy retains only in-frame clones and omits some. The table records 150,000 to 200,000 clones, about 86% of them present only once. Input material: blood. The origin of the receptors is a woman younger than 45 in good health.

J is TRBJ1-5 and V is TRBV20-1; D remains unclear. From germline, CDR1 is DFQATT and CDR2 SNEGSKA (reference sequence). The CDR3 contains 10 residues. Trimming stripped 5 bases from V and 5 bases from J, with 4 bases between. The CDR3 is CSAGYQPQHF. The DNA for the CDR3 is TGCAGTGCTGGTTATCAGCCCCAGCATTTT.

The chain links TRBV28 to TRBJ2-1, with TRBD2 matching 8 bases. J lost 0 bases, V lost 5 bases, and 6 bases had no gene match. The CDR3 length is 16 residues. Per the germline V gene, CDR1 is MDHEN and CDR2 is SYDVKM. DNA of the CDR3: TGTGCCAGCAGTCCTAGCGGGTTCCCCTCCTACAATGAGCAGTTCTTC. It specifies CASSPSGFPSYNEQFF. Full variable domain (rest looked up from reference TRBV28 and TRBJ2-1): DVKVTQSSRYLVKRTGEKVFLECVQDMDHENMFWYRQDPGLGLRLIYFSYDVKMKEKGDIPEGYSVSREKKERFSLILESASTNQTSMYLCASSPSGFPSYNEQFFGPGTRLTVL.

The genes are TRBV15 and TRBJ1-4, with 7 bases aligning to TRBD1. The CDR3 has 18 amino acids. With 1 base clipped from V and 4 bases from J, the junction kept 12 bases outside the gene matches. Germline CDR1 reads LNHNV; CDR2 reads YYDKDF (reference sequence). The CDR3 DNA sequence: TGTGCCACCAGCAGAGGGCCGGGACAGCGCTTTGATAATGAAAAACTGTTTTTT. This gives the protein CATSRGPGQRFDNEKLFF.

This clone was seen just once. This rearrangement joins TRBV5-1 to TRBJ1-2; D unclear. Germline V lookup: CDR1 SGHRS, CDR2 YFSETQ. The CDR3 length is 15 residues. Trimming cost V 0 bases and J 0 bases, with 9 bases left between them. The CDR3 DNA follows: TGCGCCAGCAGCTTGGCTGGTTCTGCTAACTATGGCTACACCTTC. This sequence encodes CASSLAGSANYGYTF.